This T cell receptor (beta chain) was identified in a study of cytomegalovirus exposure and HLA in healthy donors. Study conclusions and caveats: Later on, analysis showed that most CMV-associated TCR beta chains appeared to be HLA-restricted.

A note on this clone: Antigen specificity is unknown.

60 Vbeta and 13 Jbeta primers were used in PCR. Repertoires were generated with immunoSEQ multiplex PCR, while TCRdb's copy carries only in-frame clones and drops some. The sample carries about 130,000 clones, 70% to 80% recorded once. The CDR3 is 14 residues long. V shed 2 bases and J 6 bases; nucleotides not matched to a gene: 5. The germline CDR1 and CDR2 sequences are SGHTA and FQGTGA. The clonotype comes from a man aged 35-49 years in good health and CMV-seropositive. The genes are TRBV7-3 and TRBJ2-7, with 9 bases identical to TRBD1. The sample taken for sequencing was PBMCs. CDR3 DNA: TGTGCCAGCAGCTTAGGGACAGGGCGCCGCGAGCAGTACTTC. It codes for CASSLGTGRREQYF.